These T cell receptor beta chains were read from a single sample in a study of blood T cell repertoires in COVID-19. The data were produced by immunoSEQ multiplex PCR, yet TCRdb's version contains in-frame clones alone and is incomplete. The sample lists around 260,000 clones; roughly nine tenths were seen once. Input material: peripheral blood. The receptors stem from a man aged 55 to 70 who had recovered from COVID-19. The CDR3 runs from the conserved cysteine through the conserved F or W. D genes are given only for firm matches. Some rows have no size entry. The others give once, few or many, or a class for an expanded clone.

V,J,D,size,CDR3,DNA
TRBV9,TRBJ2-3,TRBD2,once,CASSVKAGANTDTQYF,TGTGCCAGCAGCGTCAAAGCGGGGGCCAACACAGATACGCAGTATTTT
TRBV4-2,TRBJ1-2,TRBD1,once,CASSQAGTGGEWVGYTF,TGTGCCAGCAGCCAAGCCGGGACAGGGGGCGAATGGGTCGGCTACACCTTC
TRBV3-1/TRBV3-2,TRBJ2-1,TRBD2,.,CASSQEGLAGSSYNEQFF,TGTGCCAGCAGCCAAGAGGGCCTAGCGGGGAGCTCCTACAATGAGCAGTTCTTC
TRBV13,TRBJ1-2,.,.,CASSLFSFGYTF,TGTGCCAGCAGCTTATTCTCCTTTGGCTACACCTTC
TRBV7-2,TRBJ1-1,.,.,CASSLGARPANTEAFF,TGTGCCAGCAGCTTAGGTGCCAGGCCTGCGAACACTGAAGCTTTCTTT
TRBV3-1/TRBV3-2,TRBJ2-3,.,.,CASSRVSDTQYF,TGTGCCAGCAGCCGAGTAAGTGATACGCAGTATTTT
TRBV5-1,TRBJ2-7,TRBD1,.,CASSWGQGIDEQYF,TGCGCCAGCAGCTGGGGACAGGGGATCGACGAGCAGTACTTC
TRBV20-1,TRBJ1-1,.,.,CSAIRIEAFF,TGCAGTGCTATCAGGATTGAAGCTTTCTTT
TRBV21-1,TRBJ1-5,.,few,CASSKVGQGEPQHF,TGTGCCAGCAGCAAAGTGGGACAGGGCGAACCCCAGCATTTT
TRBV4-2,TRBJ2-1,TRBD1,few,CASSPGTGDYNEQFF,TGTGCCAGCAGCCCAGGGACAGGGGACTACAATGAGCAGTTCTTC
TRBV25-1,TRBJ2-1,TRBD1,.,CASSDPGTGSYNEQFF,TGTGCCAGCAGTGATCCCGGGACAGGGTCCTACAATGAGCAGTTCTTC
TRBV24-1,TRBJ2-3,TRBD2,once,CATSETRGADGDTQYF,TGTGCCACCAGTGAGACGCGGGGGGCCGACGGAGATACGCAGTATTTT
TRBV13,TRBJ1-2,.,.,CASPRRVRGGYTF,TGTGCCAGCCCGAGGCGGGTTCGAGGTGGCTACACCTTC
TRBV11-3,TRBJ2-5,.,.,CASSLGVQETQYF,TGTGCCAGCAGCTTAGGAGTCCAAGAGACCCAGTACTTC
TRBV21-1,TRBJ1-2,.,.,CASSETSGGGLKNYGYTF,TGTGCCAGCAGCGAAACTTCAGGGGGCGGGTTAAAAAACTATGGCTACACCTTC
TRBV11-2,TRBJ2-3,TRBD2,.,CASSGGGLPYADTQYF,TGTGCCAGCAGCGGCGGGGGGCTCCCCTACGCAGATACGCAGTATTTT
TRBV30,TRBJ1-5,.,.,CAWAGRVGQPQHF,TGTGCCTGGGCTGGGAGGGTTGGTCAGCCCCAGCATTTT
TRBV27,TRBJ2-3,TRBD1,.,CASRTTGTTDTQYF,TGTGCCAGCAGAACGACAGGGACGACAGATACGCAGTATTTT
TRBV7-2,TRBJ2-3,.,.,CASSFGGDSDTQYF,TGTGCCAGCAGCTTCGGCGGGGACTCAGATACGCAGTATTTT
TRBV14,TRBJ1-6,.,once,CASSQDSGGPYSPLHF,TGTGCCAGCAGCCAAGATTCGGGAGGTCCCTATTCACCCCTCCACTTT
TRBV10-3,TRBJ2-2,.,.,CAISAGGGGYANTGELFF,TGTGCCATCAGCGCCGGTGGCGGGGGCTATGCGAACACCGGGGAGCTGTTTTTT
TRBV7-9,TRBJ1-1,.,.,CASSSNMQGGEAFF,TGTGCCAGCAGCTCAAACATGCAGGGAGGCGAAGCTTTCTTT
TRBV6-5,TRBJ2-7,.,.,CASSSSGYQYF,TGTGCCAGCAGTTCTTCAGGATACCAGTACTTC
TRBV5-1,TRBJ2-2,TRBD2,.,CASSSGRGGLAGRNTGELFF,TGCGCCAGCAGCTCTGGCCGGGGAGGGCTAGCGGGGAGGAACACCGGGGAGCTGTTTTTT
TRBV11-2,TRBJ2-3,.,once,CASSLDLRVTDTQYF,TGTGCCAGCAGCTTAGATCTACGGGTAACAGATACGCAGTATTTT
TRBV5-5,TRBJ1-4,TRBD1,.,CASSRAGGAQLTATNEKLFF,TGTGCCAGCAGCCGAGCAGGGGGCGCGCAATTGACCGCAACTAATGAAAAACTGTTTTTT
TRBV12-5,TRBJ1-3,TRBD1,.,CASGSIAGTGTGKRDTIYF,TGTGCTAGTGGTTCGATCGCAGGCACCGGGACAGGGAAAAGAGACACCATATATTTT
TRBV29-1,TRBJ2-3,TRBD2,few,CSVASGGLSTDTQYF,TGCAGCGTAGCTAGCGGGGGCCTAAGCACAGATACGCAGTATTTT
TRBV3-1/TRBV3-2,TRBJ1-2,.,.,CASSQDLSTRGYTF,TGTGCCAGCAGCCAAGATCTGAGTACGCGTGGCTACACCTTC